One and the same sample provided the 3 T cell receptor beta chains below, sequenced in a study of T cells in Graves' hyperthyroidism and ophthalmopathy. There were TCR beta CDR3 regions amplified from RNA transcripts. HTBI primers were the set used in a first-round RT-PCR of the TCR CDR3. A single record per CDR3 protein comes from TCRdb applying MiXCR to the multiplex PCR reads. The sample contains about 210,000 distinct CDR3 sequences, roughly 18% of which appear only once. Sequences were obtained from blood. These receptors all stem from a man between 35 and 55 years old with Graves' hyperthyroidism.

The chain is built from TRBV7-4 and TRBJ2-5, with D maybe TRBD1 (5 bases). The CDR3 extends over 14 amino acids. With 3 bases removed from V and 0 bases from J, the gap between germline ends came to 8 bases. Germline V CDR1 and CDR2: SGHVT, SQSDAQ. Here the CDR3 reads CASSLQGHQETQYF. The DNA for the CDR3 is TGTGCCAGCAGCTTGCAGGGCCACCAAGAGACCCAGTACTTC. Variable domain in full (rest from reference TRBV7-4 and TRBJ2-5): GAGVSQSPRYKVAKRGRDVALRCDSISGHVTLYWYRQTLGQGSEVLTYSQSDAQRDKSGRPSGRFSAERPERSVSTLKIQRTEQGDSAVYLCASSLQGHQETQYFGPGTRLLVL.

Many counts were recorded for this clonotype. The chain joins TRBV9 to TRBJ2-1; TRBD2 agrees at 11 bases. V shed 0 bases, J shed 7 bases, and the junction held 9 bases outside the gene matches. The length of the CDR3 is 17 residues. From germline, CDR1 is SGDLS and CDR2 YYNGEE. CDR3 region: CASSVVDSGGARNEQFF. The CDR3 DNA reads as TGTGCCAGCAGCGTAGTGGATAGCGGGGGGGCCAGAAATGAGCAGTTCTTC.

In its sample, this clonotype was seen many times. The chain joins TRBV19 to TRBJ2-2; D might be TRBD2 (5 bases). Per the germline V gene, CDR1 is LNHDA and CDR2 is SQIVND (reference sequence). This CDR3 has 15 amino acids. V lost 6 bases to trimming and J lost 0 bases, with 11 bases between them. The CDR3 DNA reads as TGTGCCAGTAGCCCCGGACTGCCGAACACCGGGGAGCTGTTTTTT. Its protein product is CASSPGLPNTGELFF.